The entry below describes one T cell receptor beta chain. Its antigen is still unknown. Each CDR3 protein gets one entry in TCRdb, which reprocessed the 5' RACE reads and gives no DNA. The sample totals about 550,000 distinct CDR3 sequences; its top ten clones hold approximately 4%. The data belong to a study of T cells expressing NK-cell markers. The study's findings and limits: Similarly, these clonotypes led the CD3+CD56-NKG2C+ fraction as well in several donors.

The material sequenced was blood T cells: a sorted CD56 or NKG2C T cell subset, CD4+ or CD8+ T cells, or bulk PBMC T cells (not recorded which). The sequence came from a man aged 18 to 30 in good health.

The chain's CDR3 is CSVIDRGGYNEQFF. The genes are TRBV29-1 and TRBJ2-1; the D call of TRBD1 rests on TCRdb alone, since no DNA is present to check it. The germline gives CDR1 SQVTM, CDR2 ANQGSEA. The CDR3 has 14 amino acids.